Listed below are T cell receptor beta chains from one sample, sequenced in a study of CD4 T cells in relation to SARS-CoV-2 and coronaviruses. Their recognized antigens are unknown. Sequencing used immunoSEQ multiplex PCR; TCRdb keeps in-frame clones, though not all of them. Among about 36,000 clones listed, approximately 80% were seen once. Sequences were obtained from memory CD4+ T cells from PBMCs, cultured in vitro. These receptors all stem from an adult with COVID-19. CDR3s include the opening cysteine and the closing phenylalanine or tryptophan. A D gene is named only where the DNA matches it firmly. Where a row states a size, it is once, few, many or the class of an expanded clone; other rows omit it.

d_gene	len	v_gene	j_gene	abundance	CDR3aa	CDR3nt
NA	13	TRBV12-5	TRBJ2-3	NA	CASPGIDEDTQYF	TGTGCTAGTCCAGGGATCGATGAAGATACGCAGTATTTT
TRBD1	15	TRBV18	TRBJ1-1	NA	CASSPPSGGITEAFF	TGTGCCAGCTCACCACCTTCAGGGGGCATCACTGAAGCTTTCTTT
TRBD1	14	TRBV5-1	TRBJ1-1	NA	CASSLQGMNTEAFF	TGCGCCAGCAGCTTACAGGGGATGAACACTGAAGCTTTCTTT
NA	14	TRBV7-3	TRBJ2-7	NA	CASSKSGWGDEQYF	TGTGCCAGCAGCAAGTCCGGGTGGGGCGACGAGCAGTACTTC
TRBD2	16	TRBV4-1	TRBJ2-3	NA	CASSRGLALREDTQYF	TGCGCCAGCAGCCGAGGACTAGCCCTAAGGGAAGATACGCAGTATTTT
NA	13	TRBV6-6	TRBJ1-2	NA	CASSYEGVGGYTF	TGTGCCAGCAGTTACGAGGGTGTTGGTGGCTACACCTTC
TRBD2	15	TRBV11-2	TRBJ2-7	NA	CASSPTSGPPYEQYF	TGTGCCAGCAGCCCCACTAGCGGGCCACCCTACGAGCAGTACTTC
NA	15	TRBV19	TRBJ1-1	NA	CASSTRDGPNTEAFF	TGTGCCAGTAGTACCAGGGACGGGCCGAACACTGAAGCTTTCTTT
NA	17	TRBV7-9	TRBJ2-1	NA	CASSLAPFIRATHEQFF	TGTGCCAGCAGCTTAGCGCCGTTTATCCGGGCGACGCATGAGCAGTTCTTC
TRBD2	16	TRBV2	TRBJ2-7	NA	CASRGTYTSEGYEQYF	TGTGCCAGCAGGGGGACTTATACTAGCGAGGGCTACGAGCAGTACTTC
NA	15	TRBV25-1	TRBJ2-7	NA	CASSEYGSSLGEQYF	TGTGCCAGCAGTGAATACGGGAGTTCTCTTGGGGAGCAGTACTTC
NA	14	TRBV5-1	TRBJ2-6	NA	CASSPDAGANVLTF	TGCGCCAGCAGCCCGGATGCTGGGGCCAACGTCCTGACTTTC
NA	13	TRBV27	TRBJ2-3	NA	CASSWERTDTQYF	TGTGCCAGCAGTTGGGAACGCACAGATACGCAGTATTTT
TRBD1	15	TRBV9	TRBJ2-7	NA	CASSFKQGDIYEQYF	TGTGCCAGCAGCTTTAAACAGGGGGACATCTACGAGCAGTACTTC
NA	17	TRBV13	TRBJ1-2	NA	CASSLGLGGLPLYGYTF	TGTGCCAGCAGCTTAGGCCTTGGTGGCTTGCCCCTCTATGGCTACACCTTC
NA	14	TRBV7-9	TRBJ2-1	NA	CASSLDRGYNEQFF	TGTGCCAGCAGCTTGGACAGAGGCTACAATGAGCAGTTCTTC
TRBD2	15	TRBV30	TRBJ2-5	NA	CAWSVHPAGYETQYF	TGTGCCTGGAGTGTACACCCAGCGGGATACGAGACCCAGTACTTC
TRBD1	14	TRBV4-3	TRBJ2-1	NA	CASSRDRGKGEQFF	TGCGCCAGCAGCCGGGACAGGGGGAAGGGTGAGCAGTTCTTC
TRBD2	13	TRBV28	TRBJ2-1	few	CASRLAGDNEQFF	TGTGCCAGCAGACTAGCGGGAGACAATGAGCAGTTCTTC
NA	14	TRBV6-6	TRBJ1-5	NA	CASSPGTPRKPQHF	TGTGCCAGCAGCCCAGGAACCCCGAGGAAGCCCCAGCATTTT
NA	13	TRBV29-1	TRBJ1-2	once	CSVATGALYGYTF	TGCAGCGTCGCCACCGGGGCTCTCTATGGCTACACCTTC
NA	16	TRBV27	TRBJ1-1	NA	CASRQPGGMRGTEAFF	TGTGCCAGCAGACAACCCGGCGGCATGAGGGGCACTGAAGCTTTCTTT
TRBD1	15	TRBV7-6	TRBJ1-5	NA	CASSPRQGLGQPQHF	TGTGCCAGCAGTCCCAGACAGGGGCTGGGTCAGCCCCAGCATTTT
NA	14	TRBV4-2	TRBJ1-1	NA	CASSWERPNTEAFF	TGTGCCAGCTCGTGGGAGCGGCCGAACACTGAAGCTTTCTTT
NA	16	TRBV13	TRBJ2-7	NA	CASSNGSWRTSYEQYF	TGTGCCAGCAGCAATGGTAGTTGGCGTACCTCCTACGAGCAGTACTTC
TRBD2	14	TRBV28	TRBJ2-7	NA	CASRPISGRGEQYF	TGTGCCAGCAGACCTATTAGCGGGAGAGGCGAGCAGTACTTC
TRBD2	15	TRBV9	TRBJ2-7	few	CASSVGAGGSYEQYF	TGTGCCAGCAGCGTAGGTGCGGGAGGTTCCTACGAGCAGTACTTC
TRBD1	13	TRBV19	TRBJ1-1	NA	CASTGQGRTEAFF	TGTGCCAGTACGGGACAGGGGAGGACTGAAGCTTTCTTT
TRBD1	15	TRBV29-1	TRBJ1-5	NA	CSVQRDRPQFGHQHF	TGCAGCGTCCAAAGGGACAGACCTCAATTTGGACACCAGCATTTT
NA	15	TRBV20-1	TRBJ2-1	NA	CSASGGNVGRVEQFF	TGCAGTGCTAGTGGGGGCAATGTCGGGAGAGTTGAGCAGTTCTTC
TRBD2	15	TRBV10-3	TRBJ2-1	NA	CAIRTSGSENGEQFF	TGTGCCATCAGGACTAGCGGGAGCGAGAACGGTGAGCAGTTCTTC
TRBD2	18	TRBV7-8	TRBJ2-1	NA	CASSARGLAGGPYNEQFF	TGTGCCAGCAGCGCCAGAGGCCTGGCGGGAGGCCCATACAATGAGCAGTTCTTC
TRBD2	15	TRBV25-1	TRBJ2-5	once	CASSEFGGVGETQYF	TGTGCCAGCAGTGAATTTGGGGGGGTAGGGGAGACCCAGTACTTC
TRBD2	18	TRBV11-2	TRBJ2-5	NA	CASSYRGLAGRTGETQYF	TGTGCCAGCAGCTACCGAGGACTAGCGGGACGCACGGGGGAGACCCAGTACTTC
TRBD2	15	TRBV6-4	TRBJ2-3	few	CASSDGAGGTDTQYF	TGTGCCAGCAGTGACGGGGCGGGAGGCACAGATACGCAGTATTTT
NA	13	TRBV2	TRBJ2-1	NA	CASSVRGRGEQFF	TGTGCCAGCAGTGTGAGGGGGAGGGGTGAGCAGTTCTTC
TRBD2	14	TRBV3-1/TRBV3-2	TRBJ2-1	NA	CASSQSGRGNEQFF	TGTGCCAGCAGTCAAAGCGGGAGAGGCAATGAGCAGTTCTTC
NA	18	TRBV7-9	TRBJ2-7	NA	CASSLGQLGAPLSYEQYF	TGTGCCAGCAGCTTAGGGCAACTAGGGGCCCCCCTCTCCTACGAGCAGTACTTC
NA	13	TRBV6-5	TRBJ1-3	NA	CASSFDSGNTIYF	TGTGCCAGCAGTTTTGACAGCGGAAACACCATATATTTT
TRBD2	17	TRBV7-6	TRBJ2-2	NA	CASSLRLAGSNTGELFF	TGTGCCAGCAGCTTACGACTAGCGGGCTCGAACACCGGGGAGCTGTTTTTT
NA	15	TRBV4-2	TRBJ2-7	NA	CASRHTRDNAYEQYF	TGTGCCAGCAGACATACCAGGGACAATGCCTACGAGCAGTACTTC
TRBD2	17	TRBV5-4	TRBJ2-1	NA	CASSQKRLAGLYNEQFF	TGTGCCAGCAGCCAGAAGCGACTAGCGGGCCTCTACAATGAGCAGTTCTTC
TRBD1	14	TRBV3-1/TRBV3-2	TRBJ2-7	once	CASSPRDRGREQYF	TGTGCCAGCAGCCCCCGGGACAGGGGGCGCGAGCAGTACTTC
TRBD1	13	TRBV25-1	TRBJ1-6	NA	CASSDRVNSPLHF	TGTGCCAGCAGCGACAGGGTCAATTCACCCCTCCACTTT
NA	15	TRBV11-2	TRBJ2-7	NA	CASSLEGALAYEQYF	TGTGCCAGCAGCTTGGAGGGGGCGCTTGCCTACGAGCAGTACTTC
TRBD2	17	TRBV4-1	TRBJ2-7	NA	CASSQDQRGTSAYEQYF	TGCGCCAGCAGCCAAGATCAGAGGGGGACTAGCGCCTACGAGCAGTACTTC
NA	15	TRBV7-9	TRBJ1-3	NA	CASSLGQGSGYTIYF	TGTGCCAGCAGCTTAGGGCAGGGAAGCGGATACACCATATATTTT
TRBD2	14	TRBV24-1	TRBJ2-1	NA	CATGAGASYNEQFF	TGTGCCACCGGAGCGGGAGCTTCCTACAATGAGCAGTTCTTC
NA	12	TRBV10-1	TRBJ2-3	few	CASSESTDTQYF	TGCGCCAGCAGTGAAAGTACAGATACGCAGTATTTT
NA	13	TRBV7-3	TRBJ2-3	NA	CASSQGSTDTQYF	TGTGCCAGCAGCCAAGGCAGCACAGATACGCAGTATTTT
NA	12	TRBV12-3/TRBV12-4	TRBJ1-1	NA	CASLGRGTEAFF	TGTGCCAGTCTGGGTCGGGGCACTGAAGCTTTCTTT
NA	17	TRBV3-1/TRBV3-2	TRBJ1-1	NA	CASSQVFGGAWNTEAFF	TGTGCCAGCAGCCAAGTATTTGGGGGCGCGTGGAACACTGAAGCTTTCTTT
TRBD1	15	TRBV7-9	TRBJ1-3	few	CASSTRDSPGNTIYF	TGTGCCAGCAGCACGCGGGACAGCCCTGGAAACACCATATATTTT
TRBD2	16	TRBV28	TRBJ2-1	few	CASSLTSGNTYNEQFF	TGTGCCAGCAGCCTGACTAGCGGGAATACCTACAATGAGCAGTTCTTC
TRBD2	18	TRBV5-1	TRBJ2-1	NA	CASSLVGLAGGAYNEQFF	TGCGCCAGCAGCTTAGTGGGACTAGCGGGAGGCGCCTACAATGAGCAGTTCTTC
NA	15	TRBV15	TRBJ1-3	NA	CATSRNRNSGNTIYF	TGTGCCACCAGCAGAAACAGAAACTCTGGAAACACCATATATTTT